This passage covers 17 T cell receptor beta chains from one sample sequenced in a study of regulatory T cells in long-lasting Graves disease. Indicated time point: persistent/refractory GD, antithyroid drugs over 5 years with positive TRAb. RNA extracted from PBMCs served as the sequencing template. Arm-PCR of CDR3 regions with iRepertoire HTBI primers generated TCR beta libraries. TCRdb ran MiXCR on the multiplex PCR reads and lists one entry per CDR3 protein. The table has about 290,000 distinct CDR3 sequences, 22% seen once. Sequences were derived from peripheral blood mononuclear cells (PBMCs), sampled when the disease was refractory, from a patient treated with antithyroid drugs. The receptor set was obtained from a female donor with Graves disease.

The chain uses TRBV7-2 and TRBJ1-2; D unresolved. The CDR3 extends over 15 amino acids. CDR1 is SGHTA and CDR2 is FQGNSA in the germline V gene. The V end was cut by 2 bases, the J end by 5 bases, with 15 bases between. The CDR3 region is CASSLTTVDQYGYTF. In DNA form, the CDR3 reads TGTGCCAGCAGCTTAACGACCGTGGATCAATATGGCTACACCTTC.

The V and J genes are TRBV4-3 and TRBJ1-1, with D possibly TRBD1 on 5 matching bases. V lost 4 bases and J lost 3, with 15 bases in between. Germline values: CDR1 LGHNA, CDR2 YSLEER. The CDR3 has 15 amino acids. In nucleotides, the CDR3 is TGCGCCAGCAGCCTCGGAGGGGACGGGGACACTGAAGCTTTCTTT. Its translation: CASSLGGDGDTEAFF.

This clonotype was recorded many times. The chain has TRBV6-1 and TRBJ2-7; TRBD2 matches at 9 bases. V lost 7 bases and J lost 1; bases outside the gene matches: 8. Germline values: CDR1 MNHNS, CDR2 SASEGT. The CDR3 covers 15 residues. Here the CDR3 DNA reads TGTGCCAGCACCTCGACTAGCGGCGCGTCCTACGAGCAGTACTTC. Its protein product is CASTSTSGASYEQYF.

Of note for this clonotype: Since a much larger clone is just one base distant, this may be a read error. Given the absence of the conserved phenylalanine or tryptophan at the CDR3 end, a read error is likely. The rearrangement joins TRBV14 to TRBJ1-2, with 8 nucleotides matching TRBD1. The CDR3 spans 13 residues. Germline V gene lookup returns CDR1 SGHDN and CDR2 FVKESK. The V gene end was trimmed by 1 base and the J gene end by 10 bases; junction bases not matched to a gene: 5. CDR3 residues: CASSQASDRAYTL. Here the CDR3 DNA reads TGTGCCAGCAGCCAAGCCTCGGACAGGGCCTACACCCTC.

V gene TRBV11-1 combines with J gene TRBJ2-5; D is unresolved. The V gene lost 2 bases and the J gene lost 5 bases, with 21 bases spanning the gap. Germline V gene data show CDR1 as SGHAT and CDR2 as FQDESV (reference sequence). The length of the CDR3 is 17 residues. The CDR3 bases are TGTGCCAGCAGCTTAAGTTCCGGAACGCTTCAACCGGAGACCCAGTACTTC. Translating it yields CASSLSSGTLQPETQYF.

This clonotype was recorded at least ten times. The chain uses TRBV28 and TRBJ2-2; D call uncertain. CDR3 length: 15 residues. Deletions cut 2 bases from V and 0 bases from J, with 7 bases between. Germline V gene data show CDR1 as MDHEN and CDR2 as SYDVKM. CDR3 sequence: CASSLRQANTGELFF. CDR3 sequence (DNA): TGTGCCAGCAGTTTAAGGCAGGCGAACACCGGGGAGCTGTTTTTT.

J is TRBJ1-1 and V is TRBV6-1; D possibly corresponds to TRBD1 (5 bases). Between the trimmed V and J ends, which lost 5 bases and 1 base, there was a span of 11 bases. The CDR3 loop spans 14 amino acids. Germline lookup yields CDR1 MNHNS and CDR2 SASEGT. CDR3: CASSTGQQNTEAFF. The CDR3 DNA follows: TGTGCCAGCAGTACGGGGCAGCAGAACACTGAAGCTTTCTTT.

This clonotype showed up just a few times. The V call is TRBV11-3, the J call TRBJ2-7; tentatively, D is TRBD2 (6 bases). Deletions cut 8 bases from V and 3 bases from J, with 17 bases between. The germline V gene has CDR1 SGHNT and CDR2 YENEEA. The CDR3 runs to 14 residues. This CDR3 is CASWPGEPSYEQYF. Written as DNA, the CDR3 is TGTGCCAGCTGGCCGGGGGAACCCAGCTACGAGCAGTACTTC.

The chain combines TRBV6-2 or TRBV6-3 with TRBJ2-5; TRBD1 is a possible D gene (6 bases). The CDR3 extends over 14 amino acids. The germline V gene encodes CDR1 MNHEY and CDR2 SVGEGT. Trimming left V 3 bases short and J 5 bases short, with 13 bases between. The CDR3 DNA is TGTGCCAGCAGTTATCTGGGGGCCGAGGAGACCCAGTACTTC. Its translation is CASSYLGAEETQYF.

Many counts were recorded for this clonotype. The chain combines TRBV20-1 with TRBJ2-5; D call uncertain. CDR1 DFQATT and CDR2 SNEGSKA come from the germline V gene (reference sequence). V shed 3 bases and J shed 2 bases, with 19 bases lying between them. The CDR3 loop spans 16 amino acids. The CDR3 DNA sequence: TGCAGTGCTAGGATCCCCACGGGCTCGAGGCAAGAGACCCAGTACTTC. This gives the protein CSARIPTGSRQETQYF.

The V and J genes are TRBV7-2 and TRBJ2-7, with 12 nucleotides matching TRBD2. Germline CDR1 SGHTA, CDR2 FQGNSA. The CDR3 totals 15 residues. V trimming: 5 bases; J trimming: 7 bases; junction bases outside the gene matches: 9. The CDR3 sequence: CASSRRLAGEREQYF. DNA for the CDR3: TGTGCCAGCAGCCGAAGACTAGCGGGAGAGCGTGAGCAGTACTTC.

This chain connects TRBV7-9 to TRBJ2-7; 11 positions match TRBD1. V gave up 5 bases and J gave up 3 bases; unmatched junction bases: 9. Germline V gene sequence: CDR1 SEHNR, CDR2 FQNEAQ (reference sequence). This CDR3 has 16 residues. For the CDR3, the DNA is TGTGCCAGCAGCCCTATTACCGGGACAGGGGGCTACGAGCAGTACTTC. Its translation is CASSPITGTGGYEQYF.

As to this clonotype: A read error may explain this, as a much larger clone is one base away. The V call is TRBV7-9, the J call TRBJ2-5; 7 nucleotides match TRBD1. The CDR3 has 13 amino acids. Trimming cost V 3 bases and J 5 bases; bases outside gene matches: 3. Germline V gene lookup returns CDR1 SEHNR and CDR2 FQNEAQ (reference sequence). CDR3 nucleotides: TGTGCCAGCAGCTTGACAGGGTTGGAGACCCAGTACTTC. Translation gives CASSLTGLETQYF.

In its sample, this clonotype was seen many times. V usage is TRBV2 and J usage is TRBJ1-2, with D perhaps matching TRBD1 (5 bases). The germline gives CDR1 SNHLY, CDR2 FYNNEI. V was pared by 7 bases and J by 8 bases, with 14 bases between. CDR3 length equals 12 residues. The CDR3: CASMEQVQGYTF. Written as DNA, the CDR3 is TGTGCCAGCATGGAACAGGTGCAAGGCTACACCTTC.

This clonotype has at least ten counts. The J gene is TRBJ2-7, the V gene TRBV11-2; a possible D gene is TRBD2 (5 bases). The CDR3 is made up of 15 amino acids. Germline assignment: CDR1 SGHAT and CDR2 FQNNGV. V lost 4 bases and J 0 bases, leaving 13 bases between the germline ends. The CDR3 protein is CASSSRTRDSYEQYF. CDR3 nucleotide sequence: TGTGCCAGCAGCTCAAGGACCCGGGACTCCTACGAGCAGTACTTC.

This clonotype was counted ten times or more. This chain connects TRBV6-5 to TRBJ2-7; D is uncertain. The CDR3 runs 13 residues. The V gene's germline CDR1 is MNHEY and CDR2 SVGAGI. V lost 0 bases and J 3 bases, leaving 6 bases between the germline ends. The chain's CDR3 is CASSYSVGYEQYF. The CDR3 DNA is TGTGCCAGCAGTTACTCAGTCGGCTACGAGCAGTACTTC.

Of note for this clonotype: A much larger clone lies one base from this, so it may be a read error. The rearrangement joins TRBV6-5 to TRBJ1-2, with 8 bases identical to TRBD1. J was trimmed by 8 bases and V by 2 bases; bases with no gene match: 10. Germline assignment: CDR1 MNHEY and CDR2 SVGAGI. The CDR3 extends over 15 amino acids. The CDR3 DNA follows: TGTGCCAGCAGTTACCCCTCAGGGGGCGCGTGGGGCTACACCTTC. Translating gives CASSYPSGGAWGYTF.